This note documents a single T cell receptor (beta chain) sequence. Its target is unknown. MiXCR was run by TCRdb on the reads, yielding one entry per CDR3 protein. The sample includes about 450,000 distinct CDR3 sequences, approximately 30% seen only once; the top ten take roughly 13%. The sample originates from a study of T cell repertoires in cytomegalovirus infection. Study in general: Public TCR beta signature analysis indicated the presence of both CMV infection and matching HLA type. Findings and limits, study-wide: HLA-C-restricted, CMV-specific TCR beta clonotypes were dominant ex vivo.

Germline lookup yields CDR1 MGHRA and CDR2 YSYEKL. V lost 1 base to trimming and J lost 8 bases, with 9 bases between them. This CDR3 has 13 residues. Sequenced material: PBMCs. V gene TRBV4-1 combines with J gene TRBJ2-1; TRBD1 or TRBD2 may be the D gene (5 bases each). The clonotype originates from a human donor in good health (CMV status not recorded). Some clones in this sample may be carry-over from other donors' samples. The CDR3 region is CASSQGEGYEQFF. CDR3 nucleotides: TGCGCCAGCAGCCAAGGTGAGGGGTATGAGCAGTTCTTC.